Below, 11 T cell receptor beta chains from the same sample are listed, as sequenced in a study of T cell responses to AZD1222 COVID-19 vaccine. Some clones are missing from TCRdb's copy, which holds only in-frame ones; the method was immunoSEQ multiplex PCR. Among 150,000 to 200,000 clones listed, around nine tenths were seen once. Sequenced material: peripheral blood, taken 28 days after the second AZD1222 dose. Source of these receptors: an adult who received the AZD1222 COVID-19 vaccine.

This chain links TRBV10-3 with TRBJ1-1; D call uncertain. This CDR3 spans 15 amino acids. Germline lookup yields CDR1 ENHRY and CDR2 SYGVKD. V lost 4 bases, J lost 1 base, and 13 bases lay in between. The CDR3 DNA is TGTGCCATCAGTGCATCCCAGCCGACGAACACTGAAGCTTTCTTT. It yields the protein CAISASQPTNTEAFF.

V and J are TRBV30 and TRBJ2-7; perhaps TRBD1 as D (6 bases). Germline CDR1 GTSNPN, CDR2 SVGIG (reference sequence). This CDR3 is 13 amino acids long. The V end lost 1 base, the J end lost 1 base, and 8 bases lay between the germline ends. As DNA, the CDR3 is TGTGCCTGGAGTGGGACAGTTTCCTACGAGCAGTACTTC. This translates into CAWSGTVSYEQYF.

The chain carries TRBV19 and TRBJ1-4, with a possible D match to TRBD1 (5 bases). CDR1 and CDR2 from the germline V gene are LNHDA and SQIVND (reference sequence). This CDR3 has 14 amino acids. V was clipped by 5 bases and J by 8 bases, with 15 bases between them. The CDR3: CASSLRGVNEKLFF. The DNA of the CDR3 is TGTGCCAGTAGTCTGCGAGGGGTTAACGAAAAACTGTTTTTT.

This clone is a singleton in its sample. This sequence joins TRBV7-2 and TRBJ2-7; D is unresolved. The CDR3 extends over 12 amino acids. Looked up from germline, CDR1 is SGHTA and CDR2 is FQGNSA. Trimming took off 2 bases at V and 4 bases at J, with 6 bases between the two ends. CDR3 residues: CASSLSLYEQYF. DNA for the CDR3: TGTGCCAGCAGCTTAAGCCTTTACGAGCAGTACTTC.

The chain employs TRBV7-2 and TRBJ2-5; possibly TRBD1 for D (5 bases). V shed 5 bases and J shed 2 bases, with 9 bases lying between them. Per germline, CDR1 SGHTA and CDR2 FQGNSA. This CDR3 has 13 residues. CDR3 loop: CASSPRQQETQYF. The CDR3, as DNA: TGTGCCAGCAGCCCCAGACAGCAAGAGACCCAGTACTTC.

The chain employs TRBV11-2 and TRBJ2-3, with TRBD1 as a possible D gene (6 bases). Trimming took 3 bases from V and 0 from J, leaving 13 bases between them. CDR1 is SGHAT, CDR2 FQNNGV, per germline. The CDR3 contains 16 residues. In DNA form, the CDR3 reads TGTGCCAGCAGCTTTAGGGGGTCGCCTAGCACAGATACGCAGTATTTT. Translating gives CASSFRGSPSTDTQYF.

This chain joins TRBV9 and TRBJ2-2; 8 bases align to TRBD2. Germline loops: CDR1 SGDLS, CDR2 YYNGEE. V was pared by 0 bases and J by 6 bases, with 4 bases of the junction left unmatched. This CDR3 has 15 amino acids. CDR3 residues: CASSVEAGGPGELFF. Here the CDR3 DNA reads TGTGCCAGCAGCGTAGAGGCGGGAGGTCCCGGGGAGCTGTTTTTT.

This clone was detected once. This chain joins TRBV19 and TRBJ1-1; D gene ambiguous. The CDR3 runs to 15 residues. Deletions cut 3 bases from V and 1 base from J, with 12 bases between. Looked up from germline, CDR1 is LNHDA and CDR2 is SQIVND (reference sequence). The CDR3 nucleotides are TGTGCCAGTAGTATCGGGCCGGGTAAGAACACTGAAGCTTTCTTT. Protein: CASSIGPGKNTEAFF.

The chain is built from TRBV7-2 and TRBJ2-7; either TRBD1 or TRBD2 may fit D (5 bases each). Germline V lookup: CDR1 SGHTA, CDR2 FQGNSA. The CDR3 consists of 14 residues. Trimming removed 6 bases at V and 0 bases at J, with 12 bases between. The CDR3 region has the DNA TGTGCCAGCAGACGGGACGGCAGCTCCTACGAGCAGTACTTC. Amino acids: CASRRDGSSYEQYF.

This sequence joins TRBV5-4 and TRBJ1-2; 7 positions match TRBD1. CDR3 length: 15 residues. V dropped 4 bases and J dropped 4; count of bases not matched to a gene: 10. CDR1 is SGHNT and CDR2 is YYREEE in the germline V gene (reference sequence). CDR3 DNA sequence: TGTGCCAGCAGCCCCGGGGACAGCAGTAGCTATGGCTACACCTTC. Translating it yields CASSPGDSSSYGYTF. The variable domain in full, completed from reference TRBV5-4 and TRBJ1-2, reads ETGVTQSPTHLIKTRGQQVTLRCSSQSGHNTVSWYQQALGQGPQFIFQYYREEENGRGNFPPRFSGLQFPNYSSELNVNALELDDSALYLCASSPGDSSSYGYTFGSGTRLTVV.

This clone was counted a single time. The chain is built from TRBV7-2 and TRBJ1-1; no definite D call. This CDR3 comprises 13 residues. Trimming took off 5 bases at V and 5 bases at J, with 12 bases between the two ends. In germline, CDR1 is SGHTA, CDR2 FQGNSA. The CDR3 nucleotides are TGTGCCAGCAGCCAGATGTGGGAGACTGAAGCTTTCTTT. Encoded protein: CASSQMWETEAFF.